The table lists the clone carrying this T cell receptor (beta chain) with a few counts. This entry is derived from a study of blood T cell repertoires in COVID-19. Looking at the study overall: The United States, Italy and Spain were the sources of the acute and convalescent COVID-19 samples. In each case, the material was cDNA or gDNA derived from T cells, B-cell-depleted T cells, or PBMCs.

Profiled with immunoSEQ multiplex PCR; TCRdb holds only in-frame clones, not every one. The sample consists of around 270,000 clones, around 89% of them appearing once. Sequenced input: peripheral blood. The clonotype comes from a man in his forties with acute or convalescent COVID-19.

CDR3 amino acids: CASSLRGTGPGGYTF. The CDR3 DNA reads as TGTGCCAGCAGCTTGCGGGGGACAGGGCCTGGAGGCTACACCTTC. This chain connects TRBV5-4 to TRBJ1-2; 9 positions match TRBD1. Trimming took 1 base from V and 8 from J; bases not matched to a gene: 9. CDR3 size: 15 residues. The germline V gene encodes CDR1 SGHNT and CDR2 YYREEE (reference sequence).